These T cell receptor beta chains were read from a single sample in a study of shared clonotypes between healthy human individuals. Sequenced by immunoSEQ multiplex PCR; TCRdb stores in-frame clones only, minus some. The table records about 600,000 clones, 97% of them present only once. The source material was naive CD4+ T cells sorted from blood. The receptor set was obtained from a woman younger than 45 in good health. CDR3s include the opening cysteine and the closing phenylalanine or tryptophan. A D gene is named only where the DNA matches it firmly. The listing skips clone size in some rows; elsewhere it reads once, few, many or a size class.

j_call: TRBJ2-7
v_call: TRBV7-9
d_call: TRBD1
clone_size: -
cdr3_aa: CASSLATGTGPF
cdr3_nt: TGTGCCAGCAGCTTAGCGACTGGGACAGGGCCGTTC

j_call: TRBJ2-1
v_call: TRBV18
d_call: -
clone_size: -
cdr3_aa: CASSPPGDPYNEQFF
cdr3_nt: TGTGCCAGCTCACCACCGGGGGACCCGTACAATGAGCAGTTCTTC

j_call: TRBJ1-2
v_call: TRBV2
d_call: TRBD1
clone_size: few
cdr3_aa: CASTGNSGTGSYGYTF
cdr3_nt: TGTGCCAGCACCGGGAATTCCGGGACAGGGAGCTATGGCTACACCTTC

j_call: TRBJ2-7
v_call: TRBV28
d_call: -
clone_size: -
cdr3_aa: CASSLPLTLGGSYEQYF
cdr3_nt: TGTGCCAGCAGTTTACCCCTGACACTAGGGGGGTCCTACGAGCAGTACTTC

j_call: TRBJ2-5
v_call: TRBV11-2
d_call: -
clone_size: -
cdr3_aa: CASSLQDGQETQYF
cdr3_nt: TGTGCCAGCAGCTTACAGGACGGCCAAGAGACCCAGTACTTC

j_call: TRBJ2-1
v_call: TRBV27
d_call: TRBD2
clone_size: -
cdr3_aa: CASSLSSTSGYNEQFF
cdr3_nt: TGTGCCAGCAGTTTATCATCGACTAGCGGCTACAATGAGCAGTTCTTC

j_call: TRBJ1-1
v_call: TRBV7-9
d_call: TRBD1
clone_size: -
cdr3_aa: CASSSGQGWTEAFF
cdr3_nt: TGTGCCAGCAGCTCAGGACAGGGGTGGACTGAAGCTTTCTTT

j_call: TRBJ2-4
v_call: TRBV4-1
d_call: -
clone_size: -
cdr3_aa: CASSQVPPGLESIQYF
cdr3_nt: TGCGCCAGCAGCCAAGTTCCACCCGGCCTAGAAAGCATTCAGTACTTC

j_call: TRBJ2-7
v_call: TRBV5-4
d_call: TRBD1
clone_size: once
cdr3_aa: CASSKDRVLGEQYF
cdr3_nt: TGTGCCAGCAGCAAGGACAGGGTGCTGGGGGAGCAGTACTTC

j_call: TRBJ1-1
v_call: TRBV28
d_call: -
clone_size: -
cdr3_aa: CASSLRRDTEAFF
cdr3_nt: TGTGCCAGCAGTTTGAGGAGGGACACTGAAGCTTTCTTT

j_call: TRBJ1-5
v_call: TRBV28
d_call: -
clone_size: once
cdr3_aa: CASSASGQGSNQPQHF
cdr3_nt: TGTGCCAGCAGTGCTAGCGGGCAGGGTAGCAATCAGCCCCAGCATTTT

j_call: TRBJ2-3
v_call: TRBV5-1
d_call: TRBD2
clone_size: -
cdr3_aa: CASSLSHLAGFTDTQYF
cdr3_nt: TGCGCCAGCAGCTTGTCCCATCTAGCGGGGTTCACAGATACGCAGTATTTT

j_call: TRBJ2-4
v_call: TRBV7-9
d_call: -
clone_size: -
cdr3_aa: CASSLVSGRGAKNIQYF
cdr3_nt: TGTGCCAGCAGCTTAGTATCGGGACGGGGGGCCAAAAACATTCAGTACTTC

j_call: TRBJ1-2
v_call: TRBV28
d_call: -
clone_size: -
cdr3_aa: CASSLSERNYGYTF
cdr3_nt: TGTGCCAGCAGTTTAAGCGAACGGAACTATGGCTACACCTTC

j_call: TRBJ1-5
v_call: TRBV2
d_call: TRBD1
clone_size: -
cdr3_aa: CASSADRGSQPQHF
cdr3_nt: TGTGCCAGCAGTGCTGACAGGGGGAGTCAGCCCCAGCATTTT

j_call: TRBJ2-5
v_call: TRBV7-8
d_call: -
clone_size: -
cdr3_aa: CASSTNPSETQYF
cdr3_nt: TGTGCCAGCAGCACCAATCCCTCGGAGACCCAGTACTTC

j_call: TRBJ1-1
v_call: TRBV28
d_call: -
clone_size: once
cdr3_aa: CASSTDMAGLNTEAFF
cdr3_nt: TGTGCCAGCAGTACCGACATGGCGGGGTTGAACACTGAAGCTTTCTTT

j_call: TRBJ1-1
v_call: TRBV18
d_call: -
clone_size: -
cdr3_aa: CASSPGSGSGGTEAFF
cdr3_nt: TGTGCCAGCTCACCAGGATCGGGCAGCGGGGGGACTGAAGCTTTCTTT

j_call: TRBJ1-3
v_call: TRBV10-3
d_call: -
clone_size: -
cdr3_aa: CATRGTGTGNTIYF
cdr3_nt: TGTGCCACCCGAGGTACCGGGACTGGAAACACCATATATTTT

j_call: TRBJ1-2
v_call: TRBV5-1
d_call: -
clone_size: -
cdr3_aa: CASSLEGLGGDGYTF
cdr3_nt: TGCGCCAGCAGCTTGGAAGGGCTGGGAGGCGATGGCTACACCTTC

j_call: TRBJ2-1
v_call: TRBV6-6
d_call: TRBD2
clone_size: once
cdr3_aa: CASVRTSGSPYNEQFF
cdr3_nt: TGTGCCAGCGTCCGGACTAGCGGGAGTCCCTACAATGAGCAGTTCTTC

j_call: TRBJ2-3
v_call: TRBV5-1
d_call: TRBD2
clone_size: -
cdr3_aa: CASSLVTGGGTDTQYF
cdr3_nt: TGCGCCAGCAGCTTGGTAACGGGAGGTGGCACAGATACGCAGTATTTT

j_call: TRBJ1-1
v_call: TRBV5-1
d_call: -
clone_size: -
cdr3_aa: CASKRWAGNTEAFF
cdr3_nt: TGCGCCAGCAAGAGGTGGGCGGGGAACACTGAAGCTTTCTTT

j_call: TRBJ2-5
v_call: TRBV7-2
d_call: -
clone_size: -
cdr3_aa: CASSSPTSPETQYF
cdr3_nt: TGTGCCAGCAGCAGCCCCACTAGCCCGGAGACCCAGTACTTC

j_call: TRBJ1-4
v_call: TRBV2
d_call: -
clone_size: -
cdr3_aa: CASSEPRVVGEKLFF
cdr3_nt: TGTGCCAGCAGTGAACCCAGGGTGGTGGGTGAAAAACTGTTTTTT

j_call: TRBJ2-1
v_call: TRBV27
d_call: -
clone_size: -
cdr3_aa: CASRITSSYNEQFF
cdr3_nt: TGTGCCAGCCGAATAACTTCCTCCTACAATGAGCAGTTCTTC

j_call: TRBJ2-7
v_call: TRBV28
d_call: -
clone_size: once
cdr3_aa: CASSSGSAASRYEQYF
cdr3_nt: TGTGCCAGCAGTTCAGGTTCAGCGGCGAGTAGATACGAGCAGTACTTC

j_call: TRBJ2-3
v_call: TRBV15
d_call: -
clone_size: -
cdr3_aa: CASSGTPGDTQYF
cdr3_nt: TGTGCCAGCTCGGGGACCCCGGGGGATACGCAGTATTTT

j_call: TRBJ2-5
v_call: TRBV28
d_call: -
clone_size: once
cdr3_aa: CASSRPDLSFKETQYF
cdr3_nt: TGTGCCAGCAGTCGTCCGGACTTAAGTTTTAAAGAGACCCAGTACTTC

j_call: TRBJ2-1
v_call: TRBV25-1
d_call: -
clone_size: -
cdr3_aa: CASSGTRYDEQFF
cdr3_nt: TGTGCCAGCAGTGGAACTAGGTACGATGAGCAGTTCTTC

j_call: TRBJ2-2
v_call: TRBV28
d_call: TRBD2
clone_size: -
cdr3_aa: CASSLRTSGHTGELFF
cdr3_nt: TGTGCCAGCAGTTTACGGACTAGCGGTCACACCGGGGAGCTGTTTTTT

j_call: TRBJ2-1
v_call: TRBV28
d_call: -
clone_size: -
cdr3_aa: CASSGGGAYNEQFF
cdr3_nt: TGTGCCAGCAGCGGGGGTGGGGCCTACAATGAGCAGTTCTTC

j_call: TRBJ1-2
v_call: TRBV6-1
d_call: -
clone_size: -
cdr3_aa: CASRHLTGPNYGYTF
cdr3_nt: TGTGCCAGCAGGCACCTGACAGGTCCCAACTATGGCTACACCTTC

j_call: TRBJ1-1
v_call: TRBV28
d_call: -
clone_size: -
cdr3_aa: CASSLGEGLGTEAFF
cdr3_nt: TGTGCCAGCAGTTTAGGTGAGGGCCTCGGCACTGAAGCTTTCTTT

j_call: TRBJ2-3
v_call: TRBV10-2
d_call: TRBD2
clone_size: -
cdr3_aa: CASRDRSPGLAGDTQYF
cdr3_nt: TGCGCCAGCAGAGATAGATCCCCGGGACTAGCGGGGGATACGCAGTATTTT

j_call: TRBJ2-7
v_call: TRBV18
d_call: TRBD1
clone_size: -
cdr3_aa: CASSPRQGYEQYF
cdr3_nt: TGTGCCAGCTCACCTAGACAGGGGTACGAGCAGTACTTC

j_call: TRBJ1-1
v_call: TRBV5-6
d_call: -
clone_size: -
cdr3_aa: CASSLRTSSGAFF
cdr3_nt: TGTGCCAGCAGCCTGAGAACCTCTTCGGGGGCTTTCTTT

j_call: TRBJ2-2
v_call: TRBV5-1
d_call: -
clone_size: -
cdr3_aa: CASSLGPLPTDTGELFF
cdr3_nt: TGCGCCAGCAGCTTGGGGCCCCTTCCGACAGATACCGGGGAGCTGTTTTTT

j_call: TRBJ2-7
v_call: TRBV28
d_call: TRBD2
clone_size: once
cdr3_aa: CASSLAGSYEQYF
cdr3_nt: TGTGCCAGCTCACTAGCGGGATCCTACGAGCAGTACTTC

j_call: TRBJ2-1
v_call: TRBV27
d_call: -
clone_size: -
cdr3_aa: CASSSRQGGWNEQFF
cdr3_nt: TGTGCCAGCAGTTCCCGGCAGGGTGGGTGGAATGAGCAGTTCTTC

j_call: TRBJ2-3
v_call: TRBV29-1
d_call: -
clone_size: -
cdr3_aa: CSVVGPRRDTQYF
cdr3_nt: TGCAGCGTTGTTGGGCCCCGACGGGATACGCAGTATTTT

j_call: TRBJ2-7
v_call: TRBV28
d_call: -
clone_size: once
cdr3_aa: CASSSGQFRYF
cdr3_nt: TGTGCCAGCAGTTCCGGACAGTTCCGATACTTC

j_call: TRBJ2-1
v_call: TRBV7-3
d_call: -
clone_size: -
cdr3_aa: CASSLVHNEQFF
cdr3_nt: TGTGCCAGCAGCTTAGTACACAATGAGCAGTTCTTC

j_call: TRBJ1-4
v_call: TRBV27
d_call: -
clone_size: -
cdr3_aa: CASSPVFPPNEKLFF
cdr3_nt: TGTGCCAGCAGCCCGGTTTTCCCCCCTAATGAAAAACTGTTTTTT

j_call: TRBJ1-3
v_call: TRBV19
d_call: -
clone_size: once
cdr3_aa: CASSPGPSGNTIYF
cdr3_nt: TGTGCCAGTAGCCCGGGCCCCTCTGGAAACACCATATATTTT

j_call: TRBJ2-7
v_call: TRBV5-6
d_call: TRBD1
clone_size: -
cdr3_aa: CASSPGQGSYEQYF
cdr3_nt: TGTGCCAGCAGCCCGGGACAGGGCTCCTACGAGCAGTACTTC

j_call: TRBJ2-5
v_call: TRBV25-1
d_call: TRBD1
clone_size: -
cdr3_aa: CASSARRETGTQETQYF
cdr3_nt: TGTGCCAGCAGTGCACGTAGGGAGACAGGGACCCAAGAGACCCAGTACTTC

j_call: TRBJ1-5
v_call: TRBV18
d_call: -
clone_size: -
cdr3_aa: CASSPRGGAPYSTSLQHF
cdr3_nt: TGTGCCAGCTCACCCCGGGGGGGTGCCCCCTATTCGACTTCGCTCCAGCATTTT

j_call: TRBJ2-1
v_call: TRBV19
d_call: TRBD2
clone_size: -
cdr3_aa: CASSSKILAGDVMYSYNEQFF
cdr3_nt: TGTGCCAGTAGTAGCAAAATACTAGCGGGGGATGTTATGTACTCCTACAATGAGCAGTTCTTC

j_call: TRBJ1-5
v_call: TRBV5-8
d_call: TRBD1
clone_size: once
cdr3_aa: CASSEPTGVVYSNQPQHF
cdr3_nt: TGTGCCAGCAGCGAACCGACAGGGGTAGTCTATAGCAATCAGCCCCAGCATTTT